Following are 22 T cell receptor beta chains from one sample sequenced in a study of T cell changes during pregnancy in multiple sclerosis (dated by TCRdb to between 2018 and 2021). The library relied on the immunoSEQ multiplex PCR assay. TCRdb took this table from immuneACCESS and kept in-frame rearrangements with V and J called. Such tables lack part of the clones; where checked against another copy, unresolved V genes explain under half of the gap, and the rest is unexplained. The table for this sample lists roughly 64,000 clones; roughly 91% of them were counted only once. Of the sample, approximately 5.8% falls within the top ten clones. Source: peripheral blood, taken in the third trimester of pregnancy. The receptors shown here come from a female donor in good health, enrolled as a control in a pregnancy study.

The gene calls are TRBV9 and TRBJ2-5; possibly TRBD2 for D (5 bases). Matching the DNA end better, TRBJ2-7 makes the J call doubtful. The length of the CDR3 is 15 residues. Per germline, CDR1 SGDLS and CDR2 YYNGEE. The CDR3 here is CASSVAPGISYEQYF. CDR3 in DNA: TGTGCCAGCAGCGTAGCTCCCGGGATCTCCTACGAGCAGTACTTC.

The V and J genes are TRBV5-4 and TRBJ2-1; D unclear. Germline V gene sequence: CDR1 SGHNT, CDR2 YYREEE (reference sequence). This CDR3 contains 14 residues. Trimming left V 0 bases short and J 0 bases short, with 4 bases between. The CDR3 spells CASSLVSSYNEQFF. The CDR3 DNA reads as TGTGCCAGCAGCTTGGTTAGCTCCTACAATGAGCAGTTCTTC.

The chain joins TRBV30 to TRBJ2-2; a possible D gene is TRBD1 (5 bases). This CDR3 contains 13 residues. Per germline, CDR1 GTSNPN and CDR2 SVGIG (reference sequence). Between the trimmed V and J ends, which lost 4 bases and 7 bases, there was a span of 13 bases. The CDR3 sequence is CAWTQGRIGELFF. As DNA, the CDR3 is TGTGCCTGGACTCAGGGTAGGATCGGGGAGCTGTTTTTT.

The rearrangement links TRBV18 to TRBJ1-2; 8 positions agree with TRBD1. Germline loops: CDR1 KGHSH, CDR2 LQKENI. This CDR3 is 16 amino acids long. The ends lost 3 bases at V and 1 base at J; junction bases unmatched: 7. The CDR3 loop reads CASSPNPTGVNYGYTF. The CDR3 coding sequence is TGTGCCAGCTCACCCAACCCGACAGGGGTTAACTATGGCTACACCTTC.

The V call is TRBV7-2, the J call TRBJ1-1; D is possibly TRBD1 (5 bases). This CDR3 is 13 amino acids long. The V end was cut by 3 bases, the J end by 4 bases, with 9 bases between. Germline CDR1 SGHTA, CDR2 FQGNSA. Here the CDR3 reads CASSFRGSTEAFF. CDR3 nucleotides: TGTGCCAGCAGCTTCCGGGGGAGCACTGAAGCTTTCTTT.

V usage is TRBV9 and J usage is TRBJ2-1; 8 nucleotides align to TRBD1. In germline, CDR1 is SGDLS, CDR2 YYNGEE. This CDR3 has 15 residues. Trimming at V came to 3 bases and at J to 4 bases, leaving 6 bases not matched to a gene. The CDR3 nucleotides read TGTGCCAGCAGCGCTGGACAGGGAAAGTACAATGAGCAGTTCTTC. Translated, it gives CASSAGQGKYNEQFF. Full variable domain (rest looked up from reference TRBV9 and TRBJ2-1): DSGVTQTPKHLITATGQRVTLRCSPRSGDLSVYWYQQSLDQGLQFLIQYYNGEERAKGNILERFSAQQFPDLHSELNLSSLELGDSALYFCASSAGQGKYNEQFFGPGTRLTVL.

This clone came up a few times. This chain joins TRBV10-3 and TRBJ2-2; D is possibly TRBD2 (6 bases). Per the germline V gene, CDR1 is ENHRY and CDR2 is SYGVKD. The CDR3 is 13 amino acids. Trimming cost V 4 bases and J 8 bases, with 11 bases left between them. CDR3 sequence (DNA): TGTGCCATCAGTGGGGACTGGTTGGGGGAGCTGTTTTTT. Its protein product is CAISGDWLGELFF.

This clone was seen a few times. V usage is TRBV30 and J usage is TRBJ2-5; 7 positions match TRBD2. Trimming took 4 bases from V and 6 from J; bases not matched to a gene: 5. CDR1 is GTSNPN and CDR2 is SVGIG in the germline V gene (reference sequence). There are 12 residues in the CDR3. CDR3 sequence (DNA): TGTGCCTGGAATGGGGGGGTGAAGACCCAGTACTTC. It is translated as CAWNGGVKTQYF.

V usage is TRBV7-8 and J usage is TRBJ1-1; TRBD1 is a possible D gene (5 bases). Looked up from germline, CDR1 is SGHVS and CDR2 is FQNEAQ. The ends were cut back, 4 bases at V and 4 bases at J, with 13 bases in the middle. The CDR3 runs 14 residues. CDR3 residues: CASSSPQGVTEAFF. CDR3 bases: TGTGCCAGCAGCTCCCCGCAGGGCGTCACTGAAGCTTTCTTT.

The chain joins TRBV10-3 to TRBJ1-2, with 11 bases aligning to TRBD1. V lost 4 bases to trimming and J lost 7 bases; unmatched junction nucleotides: 11. Germline V gene sequence: CDR1 ENHRY, CDR2 SYGVKD. This CDR3 region has 16 residues. This CDR3 reads CAISGFPGQGVFGYTF. The CDR3 nucleotides read TGTGCCATCAGTGGTTTTCCGGGACAGGGGGTGTTTGGCTACACCTTC.

V is TRBV5-1 and J is TRBJ1-1; D is possibly TRBD1 (6 bases). The CDR3 is 15 residues long. Trimming cost V 0 bases and J 4 bases, with 13 bases left between them. CDR1 and CDR2 from the germline V gene are SGHRS and YFSETQ. CDR3 nucleotide sequence: TGCGCCAGCAGCTTGGAGATGGGGGCTGGCACTGAAGCTTTCTTT. Translation: CASSLEMGAGTEAFF. The variable domain in full, completed from reference TRBV5-1 and TRBJ1-1, reads KAGVTQTPRYLIKTRGQQVTLSCSPISGHRSVSWYQQTPGQGLQFLFEYFSETQRNKGNFPGRFSGRQFSNSRSEMNVSTLELGDSALYLCASSLEMGAGTEAFFGQGTRLTVV.

The chain carries TRBV10-3 and TRBJ1-6; D uncertain. CDR1 ENHRY and CDR2 SYGVKD come from the germline V gene. There are 13 residues in the CDR3. CDR3 loop: CAGRSSYNSPLHF. In nucleotides, the CDR3 is TGTGCGGGGAGGAGCTCCTATAATTCACCCCTCCACTTT.

The chain combines TRBV5-6 with TRBJ1-5, with D possibly being TRBD1 (6 bases). Trimming stripped 0 bases from V and 7 bases from J, with 17 bases between. CDR1 and CDR2 from the germline V gene are SGHDT and YYEEEE. This CDR3 has 16 amino acids. The CDR3 here is CASSLVGTGKGQPQHF. The CDR3 DNA is TGTGCCAGCAGCTTGGTTGGAACAGGGAAGGGACAGCCCCAGCATTTT.

This chain uses TRBV20-1 with TRBJ2-7; no clear D. CDR3 length equals 11 residues. Per the germline V gene, CDR1 is DFQATT and CDR2 is SNEGSKA (reference sequence). V gave up 0 bases and J gave up 6 bases, with 6 bases separating them. The CDR3 DNA is TGCAGTGCTAGAGAAGCTGCCGAGCAGTACTTC. Translated, it gives CSAREAAEQYF.

This rearrangement joins TRBV2 to TRBJ2-1; 9 bases are shared with TRBD2. V was pared by 10 bases and J by 11 bases, with 9 bases of the junction left unmatched. The germline gives CDR1 SNHLY, CDR2 FYNNEI. The CDR3 contains 12 residues. As DNA, the CDR3 is TGTGCCATCCTAGAGGGACTAGCTAAGCAGTTCTTC. Translating gives CAILEGLAKQFF.

This chain connects TRBV6-1 to TRBJ2-7; D possibly corresponds to TRBD1 (6 bases). Trimming stripped 5 bases from V and 3 bases from J, with 14 bases between. The CDR3 is made up of 14 amino acids. In germline, CDR1 is MNHNS, CDR2 SASEGT. CDR3 region: CASSSRQAIYEQYF. CDR3 DNA: TGTGCCAGCAGTTCCCGACAGGCAATCTACGAGCAGTACTTC.

The V and J genes are TRBV29-1 and TRBJ2-3; possibly TRBD1 for D (5 bases). The V end lost 2 bases, the J end lost 6 bases, and 9 bases lay between the germline ends. The CDR3 length is 12 residues. Germline V gene data show CDR1 as SQVTM and CDR2 as ANQGSEA. CDR3 nucleotides: TGCAGCGTTGAAACAGCAGGGGATACGCAGTATTTT. Protein sequence: CSVETAGDTQYF.

The chain recombines TRBV6-4 with TRBJ2-1; TRBD2 agrees at 14 bases. There are 15 residues in the CDR3. The V gene's germline CDR1 is MRHNA and CDR2 SNTAGT. J lost 5 bases, V lost 6 bases, and 3 bases had no gene match. CDR3 sequence: CASRRLAGGNNEQFF. CDR3 nucleotide sequence: TGTGCCAGCAGAAGACTAGCGGGAGGGAACAATGAGCAGTTCTTC.

The chain uses TRBV9 and TRBJ2-1; 7 positions agree with TRBD2. Germline V gene data show CDR1 as SGDLS and CDR2 as YYNGEE. Germline trimming cut 4 bases from V and 9 bases from J; bases unmatched to any gene: 16. The CDR3 consists of 16 residues. The CDR3 here is CASSPRGAGDFGEQFF. DNA of the CDR3: TGTGCCAGCAGCCCCCGAGGGGCGGGAGATTTTGGTGAGCAGTTCTTC.

The V call is TRBV18, the J call TRBJ2-7; the D gene is possibly TRBD1 (6 bases). V was pared by 1 base and J by 1 base, with 17 bases between. Germline lookup yields CDR1 KGHSH and CDR2 LQKENI. This CDR3 is built from 17 residues. This CDR3 is CASSPLSAGELSYEQYF. The DNA for the CDR3 is TGTGCCAGCTCACCACTTTCTGCAGGGGAGCTATCCTACGAGCAGTACTTC.

The V call is TRBV11-3, the J call TRBJ1-2; D possibly corresponds to TRBD1 (6 bases). This CDR3 region has 14 residues. The ends were cut back, 5 bases at V and 2 bases at J, with 12 bases in the middle. Looked up from germline, CDR1 is SGHNT and CDR2 is YENEEA. CDR3 in amino acids: CASSLRGGNYGYTF. In nucleotides, the CDR3 is TGTGCCAGCAGCCTAAGGGGGGGGAACTATGGCTACACCTTC.

The CDR3 DNA reads TGTGCCAGCAGCCAAGACCCAGGGTCATTCTCACCCCTCCACTTT. This codes for CASSQDPGSFSPLHF. The chain joins TRBV14 to TRBJ1-6; perhaps TRBD1 as D (5 bases). CDR1 and CDR2 (germline): SGHDN, FVKESK. V lost 0 bases to trimming and J lost 10 bases, with 13 bases between them. The CDR3 sequence is 15 residues long.